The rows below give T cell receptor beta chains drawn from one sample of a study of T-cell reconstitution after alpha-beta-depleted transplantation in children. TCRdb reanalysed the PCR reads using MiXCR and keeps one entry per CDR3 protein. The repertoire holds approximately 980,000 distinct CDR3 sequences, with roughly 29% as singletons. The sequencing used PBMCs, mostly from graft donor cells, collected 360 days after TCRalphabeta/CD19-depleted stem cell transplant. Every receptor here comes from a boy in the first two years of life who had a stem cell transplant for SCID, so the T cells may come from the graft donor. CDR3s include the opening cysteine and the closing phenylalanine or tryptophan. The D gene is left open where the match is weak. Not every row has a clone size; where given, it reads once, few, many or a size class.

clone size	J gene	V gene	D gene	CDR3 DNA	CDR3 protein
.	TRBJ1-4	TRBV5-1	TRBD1	TGCGCCAGCAGCTGGGGACAGTCGAATGAAAAACTGTTTTTT	CASSWGQSNEKLFF
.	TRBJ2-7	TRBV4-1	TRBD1	TGCGCCAGCAGCCGTCTCCCGGGACAGGGGGTCTCCTACGAGCAGTACTTC	CASSRLPGQGVSYEQYF
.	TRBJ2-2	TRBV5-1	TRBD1	TGCGCCAGCTCCAAACTCGGGACAGGGGCGAACACCGGGGAGCTGTTTTTT	CASSKLGTGANTGELFF
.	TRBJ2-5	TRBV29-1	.	TGCAGCGTCCGAGGCAGGTTCCAAGAGACCCAGTACTTC	CSVRGRFQETQYF
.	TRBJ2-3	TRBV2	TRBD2	TGTGCCAGCAGTGAAAGGAGCGAGAGCGGGGACGGCACAGATACGCAGTATTTT	CASSERSESGDGTDTQYF
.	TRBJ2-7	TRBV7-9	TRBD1	TGTACCAGCAGCTCAGTCGGGACAGCCTACGAGCAGTACTTC	CTSSSVGTAYEQYF
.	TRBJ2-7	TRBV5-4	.	TGTGCCAGCAGCAGAGACAGGTTGGGGGACGAGCAGTACTTC	CASSRDRLGDEQYF
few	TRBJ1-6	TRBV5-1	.	TGCGCCAGCAGCTTGGGGCCGACTGATAATTCACCCCTCCACTTT	CASSLGPTDNSPLHF
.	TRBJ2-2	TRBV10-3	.	TGTGCCATCAGTGAGCCACGCGGAAACACCGGGGAGCTGTTTTTT	CAISEPRGNTGELFF
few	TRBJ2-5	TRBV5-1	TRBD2	TGCGCCAGCAGCTCCCCCCTCGGGGGGAGGTTGGAAGAGACCCAGTACTTC	CASSSPLGGRLEETQYF
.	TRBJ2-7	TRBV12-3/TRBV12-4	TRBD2	TGTGCCAGCAGTTTTGATCTAGCGGGCCTCTACGAGCAGTACTTC	CASSFDLAGLYEQYF
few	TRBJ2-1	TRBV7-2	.	TGTGCCAGCAGCTTTGAGGGGGTGTCCTACAATGAGCAGTTCTTC	CASSFEGVSYNEQFF
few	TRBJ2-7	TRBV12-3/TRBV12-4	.	TGTGCCAGCAGTCGCCGACAGTCTACGGACGAGCAGTACTTC	CASSRRQSTDEQYF
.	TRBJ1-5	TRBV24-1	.	TGTGCCACCAGTGATTCGAATAGTCCAGGGCCACGTCCCCAGCATTTT	CATSDSNSPGPRPQHF
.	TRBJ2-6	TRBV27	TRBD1	TGTGCCAGCAGTCCCAGGGGGCACTTCTCTGGGGCCAACGTCCTGACTTTC	CASSPRGHFSGANVLTF
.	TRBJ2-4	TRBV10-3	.	TGTGCCACCTGCGAGTTGGGTCCACTAGCCAAAAACATTCAGTACTTC	CATCELGPLAKNIQYF
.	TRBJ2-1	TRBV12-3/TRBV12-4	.	TGTGCCAGCAGTTCTCCCACTCAGTATGAGCAGTTCTTC	CASSSPTQYEQFF
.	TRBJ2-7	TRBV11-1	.	TGTGCCAGCAGCCAAGGAGGGGTTCTCTACGAGCAGTACTTC	CASSQGGVLYEQYF
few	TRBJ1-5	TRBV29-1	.	TGCAGCGTTGAAACGGGGGAGCCCCAGCATTTT	CSVETGEPQHF
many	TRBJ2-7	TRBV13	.	TGTGCCAGCAGCCAGGCCCTGGGGGAGCAGTACTTC	CASSQALGEQYF
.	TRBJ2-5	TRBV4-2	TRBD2	TGTGCCAGCAGCCAAGAGATGGCTAGCGGGTTAGAGACCCAGTACTTC	CASSQEMASGLETQYF
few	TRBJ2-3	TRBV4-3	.	TGCGCCAGCAGCCAAGTGGGCTTTTCTAGCACAGATACGCAGTATTTT	CASSQVGFSSTDTQYF
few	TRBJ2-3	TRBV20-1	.	TGCAGTGCTAGGGTCCCAGATACGCAGTATTTT	CSARVPDTQYF
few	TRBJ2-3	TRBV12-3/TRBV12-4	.	TGTGCCAGCAGGAGGCAGGGGGGGGATACGCAGTATTTT	CASRRQGGDTQYF
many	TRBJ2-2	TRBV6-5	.	TGTGCCAGCAGTTACGATGAGGTCCCCGGGGAGCTGTTTTTT	CASSYDEVPGELFF
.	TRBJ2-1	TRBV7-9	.	TGTGCCAGCAGCGGAGACGCGGATGGGCACAATGAGCAGTTCTTC	CASSGDADGHNEQFF
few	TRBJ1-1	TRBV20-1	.	TGCAGTGCTAGCCCCAACCGGGACACCCGGGTGGCTTTCTTT	CSASPNRDTRVAFF
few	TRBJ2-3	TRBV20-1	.	TGCAGTGCTAGTCAGTCGGGGGATACGCAGTATTTT	CSASQSGDTQYF
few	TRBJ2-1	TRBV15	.	TGTGCCACCAGCAGATCGAGAGGGATCTACAATGAGCAGTTCTTC	CATSRSRGIYNEQFF
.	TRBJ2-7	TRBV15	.	TGTGCCACCAGCCTTGGGGGCATGGGGGGCTACGAGCAGTACTTC	CATSLGGMGGYEQYF
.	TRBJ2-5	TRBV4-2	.	TGTGCCAGCAGCCAAGATGGCCTTACGGTGGGAAGAGAGACCCAGTACTTC	CASSQDGLTVGRETQYF
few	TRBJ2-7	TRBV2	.	TGTGCCAGCAGTGAAGCGTGGGACCCTTTCTACGAGCAGTACTTC	CASSEAWDPFYEQYF
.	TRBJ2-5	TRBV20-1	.	TGCAGTGCTAAAGTTCCAGGGGGGGGACAAGAGACCCAGTACTTC	CSAKVPGGGQETQYF
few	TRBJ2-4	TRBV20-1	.	TGCAGTGCCCCGGGCGGGGAGAACATTCAGTACTTC	CSAPGGENIQYF
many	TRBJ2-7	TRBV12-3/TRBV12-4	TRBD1	TGTGCCAGCAGTTTGACAGGGAGCGTCTACGAGCAGTACTTC	CASSLTGSVYEQYF
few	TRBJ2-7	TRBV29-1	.	TGCAGCGTCTTGGGAAAGGGTTGGGGGAACGAGCAGTACTTC	CSVLGKGWGNEQYF
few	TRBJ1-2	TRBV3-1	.	TGTGCCAGCAGCCAAGTGGCAGGGAGCTACACCTTC	CASSQVAGSYTF
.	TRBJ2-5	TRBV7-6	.	TGTGCCAGCTCGCCATCTCTTTTACGGGCTTGGTGGCAAGAGACCCAGTACTTC	CASSPSLLRAWWQETQYF
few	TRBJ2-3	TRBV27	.	TGTGCCAGCAGTTTAATCGGGGCCACCTTCACAGATACGCAGTATTTT	CASSLIGATFTDTQYF
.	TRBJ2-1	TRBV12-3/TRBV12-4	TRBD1	TGTGCCAGCACCCCAGGGTCGACAGGGGGCGCAGAGACTGAGCAGTTCTTC	CASTPGSTGGAETEQFF
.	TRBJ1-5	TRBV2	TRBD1	TGTGCCAGCAGTCGCGGGGGACAGGGGGCCAATCAGCCCCAGCATTTT	CASSRGGQGANQPQHF